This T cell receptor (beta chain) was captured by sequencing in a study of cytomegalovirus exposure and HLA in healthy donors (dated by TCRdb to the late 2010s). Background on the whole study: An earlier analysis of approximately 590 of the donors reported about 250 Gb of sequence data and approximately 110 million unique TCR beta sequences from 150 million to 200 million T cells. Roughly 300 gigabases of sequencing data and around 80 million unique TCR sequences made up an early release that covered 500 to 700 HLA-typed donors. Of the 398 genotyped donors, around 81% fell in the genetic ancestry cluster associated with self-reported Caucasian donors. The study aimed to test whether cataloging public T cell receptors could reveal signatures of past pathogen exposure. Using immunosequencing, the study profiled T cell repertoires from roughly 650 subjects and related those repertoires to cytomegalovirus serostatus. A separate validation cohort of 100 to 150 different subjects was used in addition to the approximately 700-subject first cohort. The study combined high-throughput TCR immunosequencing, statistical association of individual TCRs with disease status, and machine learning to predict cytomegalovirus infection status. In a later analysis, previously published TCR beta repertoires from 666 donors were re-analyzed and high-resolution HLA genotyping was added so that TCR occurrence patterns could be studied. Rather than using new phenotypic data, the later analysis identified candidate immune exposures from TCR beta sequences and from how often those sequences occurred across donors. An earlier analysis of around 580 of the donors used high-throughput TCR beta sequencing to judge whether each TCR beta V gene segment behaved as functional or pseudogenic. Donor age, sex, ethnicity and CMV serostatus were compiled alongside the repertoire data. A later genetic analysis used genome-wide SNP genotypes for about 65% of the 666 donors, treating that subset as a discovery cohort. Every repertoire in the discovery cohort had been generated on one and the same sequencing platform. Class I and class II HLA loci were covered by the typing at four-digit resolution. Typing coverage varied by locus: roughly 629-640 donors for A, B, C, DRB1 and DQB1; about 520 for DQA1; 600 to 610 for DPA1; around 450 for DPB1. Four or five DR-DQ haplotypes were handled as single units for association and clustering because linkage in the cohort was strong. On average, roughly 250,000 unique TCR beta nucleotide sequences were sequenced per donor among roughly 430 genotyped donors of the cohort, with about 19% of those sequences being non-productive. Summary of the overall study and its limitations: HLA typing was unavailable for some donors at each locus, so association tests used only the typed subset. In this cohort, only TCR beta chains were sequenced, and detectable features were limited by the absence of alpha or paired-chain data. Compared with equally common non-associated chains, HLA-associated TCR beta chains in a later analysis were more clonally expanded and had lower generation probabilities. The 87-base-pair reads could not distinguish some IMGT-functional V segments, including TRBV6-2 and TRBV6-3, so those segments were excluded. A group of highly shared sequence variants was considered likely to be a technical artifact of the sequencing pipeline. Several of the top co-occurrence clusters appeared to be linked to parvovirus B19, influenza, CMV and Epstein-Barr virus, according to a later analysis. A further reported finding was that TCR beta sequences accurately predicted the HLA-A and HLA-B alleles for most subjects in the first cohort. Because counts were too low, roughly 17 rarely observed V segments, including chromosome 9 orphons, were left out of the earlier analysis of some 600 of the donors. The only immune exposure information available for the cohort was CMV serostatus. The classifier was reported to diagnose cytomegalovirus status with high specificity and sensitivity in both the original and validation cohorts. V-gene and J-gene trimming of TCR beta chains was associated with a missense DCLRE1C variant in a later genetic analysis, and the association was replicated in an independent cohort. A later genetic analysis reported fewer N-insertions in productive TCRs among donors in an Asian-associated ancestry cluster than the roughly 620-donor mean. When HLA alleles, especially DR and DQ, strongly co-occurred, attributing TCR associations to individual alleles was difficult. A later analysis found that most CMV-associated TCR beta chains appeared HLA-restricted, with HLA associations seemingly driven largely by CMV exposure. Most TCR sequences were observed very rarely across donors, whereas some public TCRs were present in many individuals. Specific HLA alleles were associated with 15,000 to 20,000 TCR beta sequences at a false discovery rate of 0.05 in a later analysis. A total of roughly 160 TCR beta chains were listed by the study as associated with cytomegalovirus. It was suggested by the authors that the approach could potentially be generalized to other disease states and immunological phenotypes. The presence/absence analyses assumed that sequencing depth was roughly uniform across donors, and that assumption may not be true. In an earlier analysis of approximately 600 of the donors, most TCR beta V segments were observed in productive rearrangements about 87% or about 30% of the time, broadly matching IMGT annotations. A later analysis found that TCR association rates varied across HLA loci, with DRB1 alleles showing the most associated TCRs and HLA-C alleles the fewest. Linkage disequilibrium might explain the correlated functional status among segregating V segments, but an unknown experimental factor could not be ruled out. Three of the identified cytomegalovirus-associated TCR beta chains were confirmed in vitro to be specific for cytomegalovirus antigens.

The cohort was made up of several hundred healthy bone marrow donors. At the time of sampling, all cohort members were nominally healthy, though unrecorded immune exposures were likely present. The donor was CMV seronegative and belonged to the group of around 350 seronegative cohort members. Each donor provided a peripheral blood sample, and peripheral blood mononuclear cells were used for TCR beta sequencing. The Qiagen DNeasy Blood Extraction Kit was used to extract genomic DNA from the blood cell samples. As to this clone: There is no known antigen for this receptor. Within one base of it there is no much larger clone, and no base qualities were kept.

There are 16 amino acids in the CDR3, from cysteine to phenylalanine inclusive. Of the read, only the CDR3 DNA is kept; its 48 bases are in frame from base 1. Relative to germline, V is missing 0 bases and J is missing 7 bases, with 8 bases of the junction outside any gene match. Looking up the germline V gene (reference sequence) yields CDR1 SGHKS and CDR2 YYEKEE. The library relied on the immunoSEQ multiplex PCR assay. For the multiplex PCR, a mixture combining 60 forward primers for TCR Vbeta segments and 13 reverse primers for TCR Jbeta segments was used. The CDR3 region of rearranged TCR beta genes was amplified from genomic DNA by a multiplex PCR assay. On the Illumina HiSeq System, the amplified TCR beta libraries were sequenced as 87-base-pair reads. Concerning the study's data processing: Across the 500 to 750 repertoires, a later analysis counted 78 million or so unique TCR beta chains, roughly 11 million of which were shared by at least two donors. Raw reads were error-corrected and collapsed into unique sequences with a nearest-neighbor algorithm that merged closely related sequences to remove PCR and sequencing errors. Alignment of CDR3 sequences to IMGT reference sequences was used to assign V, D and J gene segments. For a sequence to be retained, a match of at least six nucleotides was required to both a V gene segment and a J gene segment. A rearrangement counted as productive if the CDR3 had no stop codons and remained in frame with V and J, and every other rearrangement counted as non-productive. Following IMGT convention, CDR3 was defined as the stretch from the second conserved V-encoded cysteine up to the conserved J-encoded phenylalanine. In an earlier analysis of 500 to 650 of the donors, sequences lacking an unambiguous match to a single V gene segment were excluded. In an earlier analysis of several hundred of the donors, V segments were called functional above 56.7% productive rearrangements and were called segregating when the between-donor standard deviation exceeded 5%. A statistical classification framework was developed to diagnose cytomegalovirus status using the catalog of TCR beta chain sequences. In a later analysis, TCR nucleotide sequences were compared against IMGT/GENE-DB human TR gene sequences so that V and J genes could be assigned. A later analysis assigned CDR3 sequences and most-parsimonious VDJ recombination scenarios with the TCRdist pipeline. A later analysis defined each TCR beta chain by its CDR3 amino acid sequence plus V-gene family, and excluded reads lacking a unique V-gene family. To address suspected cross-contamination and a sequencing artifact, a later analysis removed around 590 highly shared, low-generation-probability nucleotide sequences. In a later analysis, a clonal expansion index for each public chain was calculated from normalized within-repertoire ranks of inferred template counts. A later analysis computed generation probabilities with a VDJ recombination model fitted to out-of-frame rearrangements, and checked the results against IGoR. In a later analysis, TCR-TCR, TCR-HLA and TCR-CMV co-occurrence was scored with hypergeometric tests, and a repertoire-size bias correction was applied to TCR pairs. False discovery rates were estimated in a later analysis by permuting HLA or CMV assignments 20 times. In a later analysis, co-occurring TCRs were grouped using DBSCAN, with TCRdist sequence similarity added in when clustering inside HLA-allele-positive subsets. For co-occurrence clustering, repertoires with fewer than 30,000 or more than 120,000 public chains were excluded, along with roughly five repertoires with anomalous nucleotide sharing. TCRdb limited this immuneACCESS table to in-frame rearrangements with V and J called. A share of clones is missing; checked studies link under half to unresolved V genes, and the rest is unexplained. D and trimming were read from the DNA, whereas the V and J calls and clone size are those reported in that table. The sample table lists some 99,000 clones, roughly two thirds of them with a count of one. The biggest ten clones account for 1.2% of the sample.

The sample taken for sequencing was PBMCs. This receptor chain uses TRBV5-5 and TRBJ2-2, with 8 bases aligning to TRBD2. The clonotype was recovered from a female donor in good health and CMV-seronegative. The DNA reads TGTGCCAGCAGCTTGGCTCCGGGGGGGCAGATCGGGGAGCTGTTTTTT. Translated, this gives CASSLAPGGQIGELFF.